What follows are 19 T cell receptor beta chains derived from one specimen sequenced in a study of T cells after yellow fever vaccination. TCRdb itself ran the 5' RACE reads through MiXCR, one entry per CDR3 protein. Counted here are 500,000 to 650,000 distinct CDR3 sequences, around 16% occurring once; the ten biggest clones make up about 18%. Sequencing was performed on PBMCs, taken 5 to 6 days after the first yellow fever vaccination. The receptors were gathered from a man between 18 and 35 years old who received the YFV17D yellow fever vaccine.

In its sample, this clonotype was seen many times. The CDR3 region has the DNA TGTGCCAGCAGCTGGGGGGCCGGAGGAGATACGCAGTATTTT. This sequence encodes CASSWGAGGDTQYF. The chain is built from TRBV13 and TRBJ2-3, with D perhaps given as TRBD1 or TRBD2 (6 bases each). Trimming left V 4 bases short and J 5 bases short, with 13 bases between. This CDR3 is built from 14 residues. Germline loops: CDR1 PRHDT, CDR2 FYEKMQ (reference sequence).

This clonotype was counted a few times. The chain is built from TRBV6-5 and TRBJ2-7; 10 bases match TRBD1. The trim removed 0 bases at V and 2 bases at J, leaving 4 bases unmatched. This CDR3 has 16 amino acids. In germline, CDR1 is MNHEY, CDR2 SVGAGI. The CDR3 here is CASSYSGQGFTYEQYF. For the CDR3, the DNA is TGTGCCAGCAGTTACTCGGGACAGGGGTTCACCTACGAGCAGTACTTC.

The V and J genes are TRBV18 and TRBJ1-6; 9 bases fit TRBD1. The CDR3 length is 16 residues. V shed 5 bases and J 7 bases; nucleotides not matched to a gene: 9. CDR1 KGHSH and CDR2 LQKENI come from the germline V gene. In DNA, the CDR3 is TGTGCCAGCTCAATTACTACTGGACAGGGGAATTCACCCCTCCACTTT. It specifies CASSITTGQGNSPLHF.

In this sample, this clonotype turned up many times. The chain couples TRBV6-1 to TRBJ2-3, with D possibly called TRBD1 or TRBD2 (5 bases each). V was clipped by 1 base and J by 3 bases, with 8 bases between them. Germline CDR1 and CDR2: MNHNS and SASEGT. This CDR3 has 14 amino acids. The CDR3 spells CASSEGWGTDTQYF. DNA of the CDR3: TGTGCCAGCAGTGAAGGTTGGGGGACAGATACGCAGTATTTT.

The chain employs TRBV4-1 and TRBJ1-2; D gene unclear. Germline-derived CDR1 and CDR2 are MGHRA and YSYEKL. Trimming removed 4 bases at V and 2 bases at J, with 20 bases between. There are 17 residues in the CDR3. The CDR3 reads CASSRLPGHDPNYGYTF. The CDR3 bases are TGCGCCAGCAGCCGGCTGCCAGGCCACGATCCAAACTATGGCTACACCTTC.

This clonotype was seen a handful of times. CDR3 in amino acids: CASSIVVTSTDTQYF. The CDR3 coding sequence is TGTGCCAGTAGTATAGTCGTCACGAGCACAGATACGCAGTATTTT. The chain couples TRBV19 to TRBJ2-3; no reliable D call. This CDR3 is 15 amino acids long. Germline loops: CDR1 LNHDA, CDR2 SQIVND (reference sequence). V shed 1 base and J shed 0 bases, with 8 bases lying between them. Combining the CDR3 with reference TRBV19 and TRBJ2-3 gives the whole variable domain DGGITQSPKYLFRKEGQNVTLSCEQNLNHDAMYWYRQDPGQGLRLIYYSQIVNDFQKGDIAEGYSVSREKKESFPLTVTSAQKNPTAFYLCASSIVVTSTDTQYFGPGTRLTVL.

This clonotype was seen at least ten times. The rearrangement joins TRBV4-3 to TRBJ2-6, with TRBD2 as a possible D gene (5 bases). In germline, CDR1 is LGHNA, CDR2 YSLEER. CDR3 size: 17 residues. V was shortened by 0 bases and J by 2 bases, with 11 bases between the two germline ends. The CDR3 nucleotides are TGCGCCAGCAGCCAAGATTACGAGGGAGCTGGGGCCAACGTCCTGACTTTC. Protein sequence: CASSQDYEGAGANVLTF.

This clonotype appeared a few times. The gene calls are TRBV6-1 and TRBJ1-5, with 7 bases identical to TRBD1. Germline V gives CDR1 MNHNS, CDR2 SASEGT. V lost 5 bases to trimming and J lost 2 bases; unmatched junction nucleotides: 6. This CDR3 has 15 residues. CDR3 nucleotide sequence: TGTGCCAGCAGTCCCACAGGGGATGGCAATCAGCCCCAGCATTTT. Translated: CASSPTGDGNQPQHF.

This clonotype was counted only a few times. The V gene is TRBV6-5, the J gene TRBJ2-7; D uncertain. The CDR3 is made up of 13 amino acids. Germline V gene lookup returns CDR1 MNHEY and CDR2 SVGAGI. Trimming pared 6 bases from V and 1 base from J, leaving 10 bases between. The CDR3 sequence: CASRLGRSYEQYF. As DNA, the CDR3 is TGTGCCAGCAGACTGGGAAGGTCCTACGAGCAGTACTTC.

The rearrangement joins TRBV13 to TRBJ1-3; D is undetermined. The CDR3 has 14 amino acids. Per the germline V gene, CDR1 is PRHDT and CDR2 is FYEKMQ (reference sequence). The germline V and J ends were trimmed by 2 bases and 1 base, with 6 bases remaining between them. Here the CDR3 DNA reads TGTGCCAGCAGCTTATGGGGATCTGGAAACACCATATATTTT. This sequence encodes CASSLWGSGNTIYF.

The gene calls are TRBV7-8 and TRBJ2-7; TRBD1 or TRBD2 may be the D gene (5 bases each). The CDR3 has 17 residues. The germline CDR1 and CDR2 sequences are SGHVS and FQNEAQ. Trimming shortened V by 6 bases and J by 0 bases, and 21 bases separated the two germline ends. The CDR3 is CASSSFSGAQSSYEQYV. The CDR3 region has the DNA TGTGCCAGCAGTTCATTCTCCGGGGCTCAGAGCTCCTACGAGCAGTACGTC.

The chain uses TRBV27 and TRBJ2-3, with D tentatively TRBD1 (5 bases). The CDR3 loop spans 14 amino acids. V dropped 2 bases and J dropped 4 bases, with 10 bases sitting between them. CDR1 and CDR2 from the germline V gene are MNHEY and SMNVEV (reference sequence). The CDR3 nucleotides read TGTGCCAGCAGTTTAAAGCAGGGCTCAGATACGCAGTATTTT. As protein: CASSLKQGSDTQYF.

This clonotype turned up a few times. The chain employs TRBV9 and TRBJ2-3; TRBD2 agrees at 10 bases. From germline, CDR1 is SGDLS and CDR2 YYNGEE. With 3 bases clipped from V and 2 bases from J, the junction kept 6 bases outside the gene matches. This CDR3 contains 16 residues. CDR3 protein: CASSALAGEVTDTQYF. CDR3 bases: TGTGCCAGCAGCGCGCTAGCGGGGGAGGTCACAGATACGCAGTATTTT.

The genes are TRBV7-2 and TRBJ2-7; 11 bases align to TRBD2. Germline CDR1 is SGHTA and CDR2 is FQGNSA. CDR3 length equals 17 residues. V gave up 5 bases and J gave up 5 bases; unmatched junction bases: 14. The CDR3 bases are TGTGCCAGCAGCGACCCCCTAGGGACTAGCGGCTTCCACGAGCAGTACTTC. Translating gives CASSDPLGTSGFHEQYF.

DNA for the CDR3: TGTGCCAGTTCTCGCCGTGCCAAAAACATTCAGTACTTC. Protein product: CASSRRAKNIQYF. The genes are TRBV6-1 and TRBJ2-4; D unresolved. CDR3 size: 13 residues. The V gene lost 9 bases and the J gene lost 1 base, with 10 bases spanning the gap. The germline V gene has CDR1 MNHNS and CDR2 SASEGT.

This clonotype was observed a few times. The chain couples TRBV5-1 to TRBJ2-3; TRBD1 aligns across 7 bases. The germline CDR1 and CDR2 sequences are SGHRS and YFSETQ. Losses at the gene ends were 0 bases for V and 6 bases for J; bases not matched to a gene: 4. The CDR3 length is 14 residues. Written as DNA, the CDR3 is TGCGCCAGCAGCTTGGTTCAGACAGGGGATACGCAGTATTTT. Its protein product is CASSLVQTGDTQYF.

The V call is TRBV5-1, the J call TRBJ2-3, with D perhaps TRBD1 (5 bases). CDR1 and CDR2 (germline): SGHRS, YFSETQ. The ends were cut back, 3 bases at V and 3 bases at J, with 11 bases in the middle. This CDR3 spans 14 amino acids. Written as DNA, the CDR3 is TGCGCCAGCAGCTACAGGCTCATGACAGATACGCAGTATTTT. Amino acids: CASSYRLMTDTQYF.

The CDR3 bases are TGTGCCAGCAGCTTAAAGGGGGGACAGATTCAAAACATTCAGTACTTC. It translates to CASSLKGGQIQNIQYF. The chain recombines TRBV7-9 with TRBJ2-4; D is perhaps TRBD1 (7 bases). The CDR3 extends over 16 amino acids. Deletions cut 2 bases from V and 5 bases from J, with 16 bases between. CDR1 and CDR2 (germline): SEHNR, FQNEAQ (reference sequence). Full variable domain (missing parts from reference TRBV7-9 and TRBJ2-4): DTGVSQNPRHKITKRGQNVTFRCDPISEHNRLYWYRQTLGQGPEFLTYFQNEAQLEKSRLLSDRFSAERPKGSFSTLEIQRTEQGDSAMYLCASSLKGGQIQNIQYFGAGTRLSVL.

DNA for the CDR3: TGTGCCAGCATTCTTGACAGTTTCGGTGGCGAGCAGTACTTC. It codes for CASILDSFGGEQYF. The chain joins TRBV2 to TRBJ2-7; TRBD1 is a possible D gene (5 bases). The CDR3 runs 14 residues. Germline V gene data show CDR1 as SNHLY and CDR2 as FYNNEI. Deletions cut 7 bases from V and 6 bases from J, with 19 bases between. Full variable domain (outside the CDR3, taken from reference TRBV2 and TRBJ2-7): EPEVTQTPSHQVTQMGQEVILRCVPISNHLYFYWYRQILGQKVEFLVSFYNNEISEKSEIFDDQFSVERPDGSNFTLKIRSTKLEDSAMYFCASILDSFGGEQYFGPGTRLTVT.